The 14 T cell receptor beta chains below all came from one sample that was sequenced in a study of cytomegalovirus exposure and HLA in healthy donors. Repertoires were generated with immunoSEQ multiplex PCR, while TCRdb's copy carries only in-frame clones and drops some. This sample has some 38,000 clones, with approximately 92% found just once. The sequencing sample was made of PBMCs. These receptors were obtained from a man in his late teens or twenties in good health and CMV-seronegative.

This clone was seen a few times. V gene TRBV30 combines with J gene TRBJ2-5, with 7 bases identical to TRBD2. Germline loops: CDR1 GTSNPN, CDR2 SVGIG (reference sequence). This CDR3 comprises 16 residues. The V and J ends lost 2 bases and 4 bases, in that order; junction bases with no gene match: 13. The CDR3 protein is CAWSPPGGGARETQYF. The DNA for the CDR3 is TGTGCCTGGAGTCCTCCGGGCGGGGGTGCCAGAGAGACCCAGTACTTC.

The chain joins TRBV30 to TRBJ2-5; no firm D call. The CDR3 consists of 13 residues. V lost 0 bases to trimming and J lost 4 bases, with 9 bases between them. CDR1 GTSNPN and CDR2 SVGIG come from the germline V gene (reference sequence). CDR3 region: CAWSVSGRETQYF. In nucleotides, the CDR3 is TGTGCCTGGAGTGTGTCTGGGCGAGAGACCCAGTACTTC.

The V call is TRBV7-9, the J call TRBJ1-1; no clear D. The CDR3 sequence is 15 residues long. Germline CDR1 reads SEHNR; CDR2 reads FQNEAQ (reference sequence). With 4 bases removed from V and 0 bases from J, the gap between germline ends came to 12 bases. CDR3: CASSSAMRMNTEAFF. The CDR3 DNA is TGTGCCAGCAGCTCCGCGATGCGGATGAACACTGAAGCTTTCTTT.

The chain recombines TRBV6-6 with TRBJ1-2, with D unresolved. CDR3 length: 15 amino acids. V dropped 0 bases and J dropped 6 bases, with 14 bases sitting between them. CDR1 and CDR2 (germline): MNHNY, SVGAGI (reference sequence). CDR3 amino acids: CASSYSNLVQDGYTF. CDR3 in DNA: TGTGCCAGCAGTTACTCAAACCTGGTTCAGGATGGCTACACCTTC.

V is TRBV5-6 and J is TRBJ1-4, with a weak D call TRBD1 (5 bases). The CDR3 sequence is 14 residues long. V was trimmed by 0 bases and J by 5 bases, leaving 8 bases between them. Germline assignment: CDR1 SGHDT and CDR2 YYEEEE. CDR3 DNA: TGTGCCAGCAGCTTGGGACAGTGGAATGAAAAACTGTTTTTT. This gives the protein CASSLGQWNEKLFF.

This CDR3 reads CASRLRTSSGNTIYF. CDR3 in DNA: TGTGCCAGCAGGCTAAGGACAAGCTCTGGAAACACCATATATTTT. The rearrangement links TRBV6-6 to TRBJ1-3; TRBD1 might be the D (5 bases). The CDR3 spans 15 residues. Trimming stripped 6 bases from V and 0 bases from J, with 12 bases between. CDR1 and CDR2 (germline): MNHNY, SVGAGI (reference sequence).

The rearrangement joins TRBV18 to TRBJ2-3, with 10 bases that match TRBD1. The CDR3 is 16 residues long. Germline lookup yields CDR1 KGHSH and CDR2 LQKENI. The junction had 5 bases not matched to a gene; V was cut back by 2 bases and J by 3 bases. DNA of the CDR3: TGTGCCAGCTCACCAGACGGACAGGGGGTTACAGATACGCAGTATTTT. Translating gives CASSPDGQGVTDTQYF.

The rearrangement links TRBV5-1 to TRBJ2-3, with D possibly being TRBD1 (5 bases). The CDR3 is made up of 16 amino acids. V dropped 4 bases and J dropped 2 bases, with 17 bases sitting between them. Germline CDR1 is SGHRS and CDR2 is YFSETQ. In DNA, the CDR3 is TGCGCCAGCAGCCTGAGTGGGCAGGGCCCCACAGATACGCAGTATTTT. This gives the protein CASSLSGQGPTDTQYF.

V and J are TRBV19 and TRBJ1-2; 8 bases fit TRBD1. The J segment lost 2 bases and the V segment lost 5 bases, leaving 10 bases of the junction unmatched. CDR3 length equals 16 residues. Per the germline V gene, CDR1 is LNHDA and CDR2 is SQIVND (reference sequence). CDR3 region: CASSPAGQGGNYGYTF. The CDR3 DNA is TGTGCCAGTAGTCCCGCCGGACAGGGCGGCAACTATGGCTACACCTTC.

The chain is built from TRBV27 and TRBJ2-2; D is unclear. The CDR3 extends over 14 amino acids. CDR1 MNHEY and CDR2 SMNVEV come from the germline V gene (reference sequence). Trimming took 2 bases from V and 0 from J, leaving 4 bases between them. The CDR3 protein is CASSLVANTGELFF. CDR3 nucleotides: TGTGCCAGCAGTTTAGTCGCGAACACCGGGGAGCTGTTTTTT.

This rearrangement joins TRBV11-1 to TRBJ1-1; 7 positions agree with TRBD1. The V gene's germline CDR1 is SGHAT and CDR2 FQDESV (reference sequence). V shed 7 bases and J 4 bases; nucleotides not matched to a gene: 3. The CDR3 extends over 12 amino acids. CDR3 DNA sequence: TGTGCCAGCAAGACAGGGTTCACTGAAGCTTTCTTT. It specifies CASKTGFTEAFF.

The gene calls are TRBV27 and TRBJ2-5; 9 bases map to TRBD2. Germline loops: CDR1 MNHEY, CDR2 SMNVEV (reference sequence). This CDR3 spans 14 amino acids. J was trimmed by 6 bases and V by 7 bases; bases with no gene match: 9. Written as DNA, the CDR3 is TGTGCCAGCAAGGATAGCGGGGGTAGCAAGACCCAGTACTTC. This translates into CASKDSGGSKTQYF.

This clone has more than one count but fewer than ten. The chain links TRBV6-5 to TRBJ1-2, with TRBD1 identical over 9 bases. This CDR3 contains 13 residues. J gave up 4 bases and V 6 bases, and 3 bases lay outside the gene matches. The germline gives CDR1 MNHEY, CDR2 SVGAGI. CDR3 amino acids: CASRGQGTYGYTF. CDR3 sequence (DNA): TGTGCCAGCAGAGGACAGGGGACCTATGGCTACACCTTC.

The chain is built from TRBV30 and TRBJ2-7, with D unresolved. Deletions cut 0 bases from V and 0 bases from J, with 9 bases between. The CDR3 is 14 amino acids. CDR1 GTSNPN and CDR2 SVGIG come from the germline V gene (reference sequence). DNA for the CDR3: TGTGCCTGGAGTGTACGCAGGAACTCCTACGAGCAGTACTTC. It is translated as CAWSVRRNSYEQYF.